Only one count was recorded for the clone carrying this T cell receptor beta chain. The data were taken from a study of shared T cell receptors in the human thymus. The protocol was immunoSEQ multiplex PCR, while the TCRdb copy is restricted to in-frame clones and leaves out a portion. The table shows roughly 660,000 clones, with around 89% occurring only once. These same data were also listed under a study on human thymus T cells. From that report: Thymus was obtained from resections taken during corrective heart surgery. Related research described thymic repertoires that were highly overlapping among unrelated individuals.

The specimen was thymocytes. This receptor was taken from a boy in the first two years of life with a congenital heart defect.

This chain's CDR3 is CASSRSGIPTDTQYF. The CDR3 nucleotides are TGTGCCAGCAGCCGAAGCGGGATTCCTACAGATACGCAGTATTTT. The chain recombines TRBV7-9 with TRBJ2-3; 7 nucleotides match TRBD2. The CDR3 contains 15 residues. Trimming at V came to 5 bases and at J to 3 bases, leaving 8 bases not matched to a gene. The germline gives CDR1 SEHNR, CDR2 FQNEAQ (reference sequence). The whole variable domain, remainder taken from reference TRBV7-9 and TRBJ2-3, is DTGVSQNPRHKITKRGQNVTFRCDPISEHNRLYWYRQTLGQGPEFLTYFQNEAQLEKSRLLSDRFSAERPKGSFSTLEIQRTEQGDSAMYLCASSRSGIPTDTQYFGPGTRLTVL.